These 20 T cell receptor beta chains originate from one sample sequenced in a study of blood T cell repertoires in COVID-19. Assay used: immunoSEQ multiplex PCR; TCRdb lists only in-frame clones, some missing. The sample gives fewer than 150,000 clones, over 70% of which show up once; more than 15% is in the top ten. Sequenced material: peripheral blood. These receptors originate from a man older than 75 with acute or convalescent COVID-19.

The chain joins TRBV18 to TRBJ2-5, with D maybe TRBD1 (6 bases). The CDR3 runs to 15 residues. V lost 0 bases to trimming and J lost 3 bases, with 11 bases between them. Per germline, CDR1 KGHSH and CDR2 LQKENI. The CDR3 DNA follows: TGTGCCAGCTCACCACCAGGCAGGGGTAAAGAGACCCAGTACTTC. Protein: CASSPPGRGKETQYF.

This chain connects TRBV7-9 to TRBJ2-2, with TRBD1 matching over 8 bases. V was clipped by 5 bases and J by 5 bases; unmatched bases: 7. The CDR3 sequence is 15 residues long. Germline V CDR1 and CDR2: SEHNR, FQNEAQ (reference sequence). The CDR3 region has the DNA TGTGCCAGCAGCCCGCGGACAGGGTCGACCGGGGAGCTGTTTTTT. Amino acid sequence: CASSPRTGSTGELFF.

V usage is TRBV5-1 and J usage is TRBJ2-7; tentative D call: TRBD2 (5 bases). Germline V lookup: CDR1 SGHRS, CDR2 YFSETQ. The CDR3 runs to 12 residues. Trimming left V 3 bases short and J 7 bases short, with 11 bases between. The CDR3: CASSSIPGEQYF. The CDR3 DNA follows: TGCGCCAGCAGCTCAATACCGGGGGAGCAGTACTTC.

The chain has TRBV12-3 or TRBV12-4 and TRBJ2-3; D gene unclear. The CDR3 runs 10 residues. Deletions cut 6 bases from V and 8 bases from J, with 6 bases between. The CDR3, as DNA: TGTGCCAGCAGCCCGGGTACGCAGTATTTT. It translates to CASSPGTQYF.

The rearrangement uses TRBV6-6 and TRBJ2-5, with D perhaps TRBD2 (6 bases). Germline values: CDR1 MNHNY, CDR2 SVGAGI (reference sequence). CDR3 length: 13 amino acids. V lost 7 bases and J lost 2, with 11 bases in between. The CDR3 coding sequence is TGTGCCAGCACCCGGGACTTACAAGAGACCCAGTACTTC. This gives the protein CASTRDLQETQYF.

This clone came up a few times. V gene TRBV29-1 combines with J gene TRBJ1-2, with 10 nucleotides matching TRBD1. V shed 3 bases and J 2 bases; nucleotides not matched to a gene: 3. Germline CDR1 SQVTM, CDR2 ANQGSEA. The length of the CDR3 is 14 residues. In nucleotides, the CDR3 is TGCAGCGTTGACGGGGGACAGGGGAACTATGGCTACACCTTC. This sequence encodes CSVDGGQGNYGYTF.

The chain's CDR3 is CASSPLRAGNSYEQYF. CDR3 sequence (DNA): TGTGCCAGCTCACCGCTCCGGGCAGGGAACTCCTACGAGCAGTACTTC. The gene calls are TRBV18 and TRBJ2-7, with D maybe TRBD1 (5 bases). Germline lookup yields CDR1 KGHSH and CDR2 LQKENI. V was trimmed by 3 bases and J by 0 bases, leaving 15 bases between them. The length of the CDR3 is 16 residues.

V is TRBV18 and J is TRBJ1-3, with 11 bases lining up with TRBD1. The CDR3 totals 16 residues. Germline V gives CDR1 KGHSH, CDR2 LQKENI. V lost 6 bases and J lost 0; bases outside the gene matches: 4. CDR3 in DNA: TGTGCCAGCTCGGCCGGGACAGGGGGCTCTGGAAACACCATATATTTT. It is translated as CASSAGTGGSGNTIYF.

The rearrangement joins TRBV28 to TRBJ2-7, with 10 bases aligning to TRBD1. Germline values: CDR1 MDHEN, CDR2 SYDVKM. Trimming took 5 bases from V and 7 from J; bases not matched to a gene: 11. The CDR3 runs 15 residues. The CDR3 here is CASSLRTGGLREQYF. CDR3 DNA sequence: TGTGCCAGCAGTCTCAGGACAGGGGGTCTGAGAGAGCAGTACTTC.

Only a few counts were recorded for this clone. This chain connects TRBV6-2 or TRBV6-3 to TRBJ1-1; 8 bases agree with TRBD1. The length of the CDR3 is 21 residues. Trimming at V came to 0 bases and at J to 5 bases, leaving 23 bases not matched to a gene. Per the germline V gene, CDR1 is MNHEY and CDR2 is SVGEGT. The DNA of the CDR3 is TGTGCCAGCAGTTACTCGAAGGCCAGGGGGCGAGGGGTTACCGGGAATACTGAAGCTTTCTTT. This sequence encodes CASSYSKARGRGVTGNTEAFF.

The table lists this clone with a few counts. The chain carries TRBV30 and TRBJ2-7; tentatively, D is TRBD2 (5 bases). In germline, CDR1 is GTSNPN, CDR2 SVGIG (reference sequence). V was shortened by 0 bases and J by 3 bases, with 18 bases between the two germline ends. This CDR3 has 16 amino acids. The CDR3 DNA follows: TGTGCCTGGAGTGTAGGGAGACACTCCCCGAGCTACGAGCAGTACTTC. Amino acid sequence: CAWSVGRHSPSYEQYF.

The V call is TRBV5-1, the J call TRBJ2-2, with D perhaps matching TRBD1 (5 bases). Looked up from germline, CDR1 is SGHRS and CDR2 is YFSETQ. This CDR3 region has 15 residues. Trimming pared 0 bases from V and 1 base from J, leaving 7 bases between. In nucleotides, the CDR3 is TGCGCCAGCAGCTTGGAGGGGTTGAACACCGGGGAGCTGTTTTTT. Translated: CASSLEGLNTGELFF. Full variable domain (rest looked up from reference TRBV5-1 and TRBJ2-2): KAGVTQTPRYLIKTRGQQVTLSCSPISGHRSVSWYQQTPGQGLQFLFEYFSETQRNKGNFPGRFSGRQFSNSRSEMNVSTLELGDSALYLCASSLEGLNTGELFFGEGSRLTVL.

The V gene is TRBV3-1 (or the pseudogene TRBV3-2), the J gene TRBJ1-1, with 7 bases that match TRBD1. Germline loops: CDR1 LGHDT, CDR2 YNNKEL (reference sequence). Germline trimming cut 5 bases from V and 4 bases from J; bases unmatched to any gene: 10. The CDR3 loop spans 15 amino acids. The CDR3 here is CASSIRNRGVTEAFF. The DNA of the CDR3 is TGTGCCAGCAGCATACGGAACAGGGGAGTCACTGAAGCTTTCTTT.

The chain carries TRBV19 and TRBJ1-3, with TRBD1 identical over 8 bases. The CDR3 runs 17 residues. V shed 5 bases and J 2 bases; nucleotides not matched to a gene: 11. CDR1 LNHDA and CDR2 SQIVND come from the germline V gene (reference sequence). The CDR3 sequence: CASSASRDRLTGNTIYF. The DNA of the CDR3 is TGTGCCAGTAGTGCTTCCCGGGACAGGCTGACTGGAAACACCATATATTTT.

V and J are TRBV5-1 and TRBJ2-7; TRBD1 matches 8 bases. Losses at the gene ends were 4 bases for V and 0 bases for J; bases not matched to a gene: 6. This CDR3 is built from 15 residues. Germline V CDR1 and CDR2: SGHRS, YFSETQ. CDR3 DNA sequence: TGCGCCAGCAGCGGGCAGGGACAGGACTCCTACGAGCAGTACTTC. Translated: CASSGQGQDSYEQYF.

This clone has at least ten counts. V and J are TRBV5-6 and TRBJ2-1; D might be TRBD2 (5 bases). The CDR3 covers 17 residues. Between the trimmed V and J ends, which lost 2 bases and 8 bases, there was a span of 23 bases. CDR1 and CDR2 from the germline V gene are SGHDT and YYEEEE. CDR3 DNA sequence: TGTGCCAGCAGCTTAGCTTATCGGAGGTTGGGGAGTGATGAGCAGTTCTTC. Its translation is CASSLAYRRLGSDEQFF.

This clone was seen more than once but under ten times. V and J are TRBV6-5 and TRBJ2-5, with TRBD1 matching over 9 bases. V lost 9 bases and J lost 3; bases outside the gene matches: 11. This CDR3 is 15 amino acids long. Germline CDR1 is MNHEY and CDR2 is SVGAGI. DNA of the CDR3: TGTGCCAGTACCTTGAGACAGGGGGGGGAAGAGACCCAGTACTTC. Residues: CASTLRQGGEETQYF.

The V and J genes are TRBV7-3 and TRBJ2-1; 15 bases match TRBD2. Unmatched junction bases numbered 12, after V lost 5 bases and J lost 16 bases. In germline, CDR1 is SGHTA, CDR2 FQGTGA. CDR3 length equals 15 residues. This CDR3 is CASSAPRTSGGALFF. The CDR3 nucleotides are TGTGCCAGCAGCGCTCCGAGGACTAGCGGGGGGGCTCTCTTCTTC.

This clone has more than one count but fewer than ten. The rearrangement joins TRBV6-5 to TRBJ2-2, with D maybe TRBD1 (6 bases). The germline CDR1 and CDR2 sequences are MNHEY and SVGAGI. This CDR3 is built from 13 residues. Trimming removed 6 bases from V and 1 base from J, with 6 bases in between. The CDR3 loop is CASSRGNTGELFF. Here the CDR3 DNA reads TGTGCCAGCAGCAGGGGGAACACCGGGGAGCTGTTTTTT.

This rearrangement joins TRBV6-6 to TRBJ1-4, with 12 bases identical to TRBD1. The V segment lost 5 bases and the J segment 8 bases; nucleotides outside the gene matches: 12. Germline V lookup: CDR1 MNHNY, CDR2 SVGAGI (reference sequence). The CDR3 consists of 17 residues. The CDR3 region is CASSPFGDRGLGEKLFF. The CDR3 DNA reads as TGTGCCAGCAGTCCTTTCGGGGACAGGGGGCTGGGGGAAAAACTGTTTTTT.